The 5 T cell receptor beta chains below come from one sample, sequenced in a study of cytomegalovirus exposure and HLA in healthy donors. Primers: 60 Vbeta forward and 13 Jbeta reverse. Profiling relied on immunoSEQ multiplex PCR, and the TCRdb table lists in-frame clones only, not all of them. The sample holds 60,000 to 85,000 clones, around 76% seen once. The sample comprised PBMCs. The source is a man aged 40-50 years in good health and CMV-seronegative.

The table lists this clone with a count of one. J is TRBJ1-2 and V is TRBV6-6; 7 nucleotides line up with TRBD1. J lost 6 bases, V lost 6 bases, and 13 bases had no gene match. Germline V gives CDR1 MNHNY, CDR2 SVGAGI (reference sequence). This CDR3 region has 15 residues. The CDR3: CASSGRQGETNGYTF. The CDR3 bases are TGTGCCAGCAGCGGGCGACAGGGCGAAACTAATGGCTACACCTTC.

The rearrangement uses TRBV5-3 and TRBJ2-1; TRBD2 agrees at 16 bases. TRBV5-3 is an open reading frame whose function is uncertain. The CDR3 length is 17 residues. The J segment lost 9 bases and the V segment lost 0 bases, leaving 6 bases of the junction unmatched. This CDR3 reads CARSLGGTSGRGGEQFF. CDR3 in DNA: TGTGCCAGAAGCTTGGGAGGGACTAGCGGGAGGGGCGGTGAGCAGTTCTTC.

This clone was seen once. This chain uses TRBV28 with TRBJ1-3, with 9 bases fitting TRBD1. Germline V CDR1 and CDR2: MDHEN, SYDVKM. The CDR3 totals 15 residues. V trimming: 10 bases; J trimming: 0 bases; junction bases outside the gene matches: 7. DNA for the CDR3: TGTGCCATCCCAAGGGACAGGGTCTCTGGAAACACCATATATTTT. It is translated as CAIPRDRVSGNTIYF.

The genes are TRBV18 and TRBJ1-1, with 7 bases aligning to TRBD1. The V gene's germline CDR1 is KGHSH and CDR2 LQKENI. CDR3 length: 14 residues. The V gene end was trimmed by 2 bases and the J gene end by 5 bases; junction bases not matched to a gene: 5. Here the CDR3 DNA reads TGTGCCAGCTCACCATCGACAGGGACGACTGAAGCTTTCTTT. Its translation: CASSPSTGTTEAFF.

The V call is TRBV5-5, the J call TRBJ2-1; 15 bases line up with TRBD2. CDR1 and CDR2 (germline): SGHKS, YYEKEE (reference sequence). The CDR3 sequence is 18 residues long. Germline trimming cut 3 bases from V and 7 bases from J; bases unmatched to any gene: 11. CDR3 amino acids: CASSYTTGTSGRTNEQFF. CDR3 nucleotides: TGTGCCAGCAGCTACACAACCGGGACTAGCGGGAGGACAAATGAGCAGTTCTTC. The full variable domain, in which reference TRBV5-5 and TRBJ2-1 provide the parts outside the CDR3, is DAGVTQSPTHLIKTRGQQVTLRCSPISGHKSVSWYQQVLGQGPQFIFQYYEKEERGRGNFPDRFSARQFPNYSSELNVNALLLGDSALYLCASSYTTGTSGRTNEQFFGPGTRLTVL.